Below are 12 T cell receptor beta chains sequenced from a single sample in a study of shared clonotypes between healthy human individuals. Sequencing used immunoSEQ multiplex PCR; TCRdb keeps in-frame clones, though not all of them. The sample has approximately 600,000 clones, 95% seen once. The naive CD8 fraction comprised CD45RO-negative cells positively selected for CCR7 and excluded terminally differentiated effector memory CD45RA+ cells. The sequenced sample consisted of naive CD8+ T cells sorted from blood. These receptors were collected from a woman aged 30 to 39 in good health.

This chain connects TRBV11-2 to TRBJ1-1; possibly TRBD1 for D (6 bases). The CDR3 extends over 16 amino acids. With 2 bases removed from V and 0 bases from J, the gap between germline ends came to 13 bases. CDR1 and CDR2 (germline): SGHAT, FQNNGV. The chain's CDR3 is CASSLSGASLNTEAFF. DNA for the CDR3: TGTGCCAGCAGCTTATCGGGGGCCTCGTTGAACACTGAAGCTTTCTTT.

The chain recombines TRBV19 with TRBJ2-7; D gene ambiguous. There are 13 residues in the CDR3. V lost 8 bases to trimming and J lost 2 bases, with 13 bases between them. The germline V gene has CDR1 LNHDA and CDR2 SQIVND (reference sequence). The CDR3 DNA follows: TGTGCCAGTGCCGAGGACGGAACCTACGAGCAGTACTTC. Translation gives CASAEDGTYEQYF.

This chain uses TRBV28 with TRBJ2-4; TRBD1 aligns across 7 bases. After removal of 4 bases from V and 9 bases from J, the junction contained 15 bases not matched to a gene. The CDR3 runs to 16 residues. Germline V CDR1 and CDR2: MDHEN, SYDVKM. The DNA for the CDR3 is TGTGCCAGCAGTTCCCGAACGGAACAGGGGTCTTTCATTCAGTACTTC. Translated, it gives CASSSRTEQGSFIQYF.

The DNA for the CDR3 is TGTGCCACCAGTGATACAGGAGGCACTGAAGCTTTCTTT. It encodes CATSDTGGTEAFF. The chain employs TRBV15 and TRBJ1-1; the D gene is possibly TRBD1 (5 bases). Germline V gene sequence: CDR1 LNHNV, CDR2 YYDKDF (reference sequence). This CDR3 region has 13 residues. V lost 6 bases and J lost 4, with 12 bases in between.

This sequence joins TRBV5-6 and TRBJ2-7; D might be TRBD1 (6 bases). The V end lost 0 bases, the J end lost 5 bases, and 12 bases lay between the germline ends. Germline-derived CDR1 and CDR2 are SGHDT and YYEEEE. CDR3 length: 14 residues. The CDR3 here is CASSLGAGVDEQYF. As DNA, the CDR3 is TGTGCCAGCAGCTTGGGGGCAGGGGTGGACGAGCAGTACTTC.

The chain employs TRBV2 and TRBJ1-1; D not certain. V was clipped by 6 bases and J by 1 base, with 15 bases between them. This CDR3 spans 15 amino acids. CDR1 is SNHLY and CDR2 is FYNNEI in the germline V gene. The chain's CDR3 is CASRENLKRNTEAFF. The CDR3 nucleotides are TGTGCCAGCAGGGAGAACCTAAAACGGAACACTGAAGCTTTCTTT.

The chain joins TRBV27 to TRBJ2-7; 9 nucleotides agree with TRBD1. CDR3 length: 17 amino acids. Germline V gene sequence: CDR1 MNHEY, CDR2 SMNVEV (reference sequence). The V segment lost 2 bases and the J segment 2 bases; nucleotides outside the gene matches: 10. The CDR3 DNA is TGTGCCAGCAGTTTAACTTCCGGGACAGGGACGCCCTACGAGCAGTACTTC. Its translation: CASSLTSGTGTPYEQYF.

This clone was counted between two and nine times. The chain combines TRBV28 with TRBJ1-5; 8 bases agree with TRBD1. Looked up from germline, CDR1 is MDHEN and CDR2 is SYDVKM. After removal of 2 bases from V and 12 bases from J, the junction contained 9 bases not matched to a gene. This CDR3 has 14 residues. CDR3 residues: CASSLEGDRSRQHF. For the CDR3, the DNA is TGTGCCAGCAGTTTAGAAGGGGACAGGTCACGCCAGCATTTT.

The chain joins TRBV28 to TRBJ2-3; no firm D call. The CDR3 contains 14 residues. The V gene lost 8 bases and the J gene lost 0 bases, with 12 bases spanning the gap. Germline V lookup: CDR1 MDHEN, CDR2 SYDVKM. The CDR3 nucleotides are TGTGCCAGCGCACACAGCATGAGCACAGATACGCAGTATTTT. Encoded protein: CASAHSMSTDTQYF.

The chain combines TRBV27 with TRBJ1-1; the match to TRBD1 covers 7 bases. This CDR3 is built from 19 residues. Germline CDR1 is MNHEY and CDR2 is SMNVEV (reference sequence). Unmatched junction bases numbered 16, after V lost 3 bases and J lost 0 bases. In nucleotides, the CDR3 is TGTGCCAGCAGTTTTCGGGGGGCGGGGACAGCATACATGAACACTGAAGCTTTCTTT. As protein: CASSFRGAGTAYMNTEAFF.

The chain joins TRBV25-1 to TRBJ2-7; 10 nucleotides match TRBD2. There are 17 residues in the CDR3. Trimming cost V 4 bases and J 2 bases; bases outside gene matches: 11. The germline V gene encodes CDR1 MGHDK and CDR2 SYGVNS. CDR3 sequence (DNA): TGTGCCAGCAGTGGAATCGATACTAGCGGGATTGCCTACGAGCAGTACTTC. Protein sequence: CASSGIDTSGIAYEQYF.

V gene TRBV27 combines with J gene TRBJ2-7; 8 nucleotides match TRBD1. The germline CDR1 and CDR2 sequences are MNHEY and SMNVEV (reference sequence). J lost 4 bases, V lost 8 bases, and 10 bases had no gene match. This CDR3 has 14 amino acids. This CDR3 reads CASETRQGRYEQYF. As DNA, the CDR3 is TGTGCCAGCGAGACCCGACAGGGGCGATACGAGCAGTACTTC.